This T cell receptor (beta chain) was found in a study of cytomegalovirus exposure and HLA in healthy donors. About the study: The 120 validation repertoires were reported in a later analysis to have been generated on the same platform as the roughly 700 first-cohort repertoires. Notes on the study in general: Many donors shared some public TCRs, even though most TCR sequences were rare. Specificity of a few CMV-associated chains for CMV antigens was verified in vitro. There were fewer than 200 TCR beta chains listed as cytomegalovirus-associated.

With respect to this clone: Its specificity is unknown.

The data were produced by immunoSEQ multiplex PCR, yet TCRdb's version contains in-frame clones alone and is incomplete. The repertoire holds around 300,000 clones, with roughly 85% as singletons. The receptor was derived from a woman between 18 and 29 years old in good health and CMV-seronegative. Source material: PBMCs.

The CDR3 bases are TGTGCCGCCTCCAGGGGTCTTAATGAAAAACTGTTTTTT. This sequence encodes CAASRGLNEKLFF. The V gene is TRBV10-3, the J gene TRBJ1-4; a possible D gene is TRBD1 (6 bases). The V gene's germline CDR1 is ENHRY and CDR2 SYGVKD. Trimming pared 11 bases from V and 4 bases from J, leaving 14 bases between. This CDR3 has 13 amino acids.